A single TCR beta chain is shown here with its context. Its specificity is not known. This CDR3 has 16 residues. With 3 bases removed from V and 4 bases from J, the gap between germline ends came to 17 bases. Germline CDR1 is KGHSH and CDR2 is LQKENI. The primer mix had 60 Vbeta and 13 Jbeta primers. Under the authors' procedure: An analysis that came later counted 80 million or so unique TCR beta chains, 10 million to 12 million shared. Sequencing used immunoSEQ multiplex PCR; TCRdb keeps in-frame clones, though not all of them. The DNA was the basis for D and trimming; V, J and clone size are from that table. The sample records 55,000 to 70,000 clones, around two thirds being singletons. This entry comes from a study of cytomegalovirus exposure and HLA in healthy donors. General observations from the study: It was likely that a cluster of highly shared sequence variants was a sequencing artifact. Later analysis demonstrated an association between a missense DCLRE1C variant and TCR beta V- and J-gene trimming.

This sequence originates from an older woman in good health and CMV-seropositive. Sequencing was carried out using PBMCs. The chain is built from TRBV18 and TRBJ2-3; possibly TRBD2 for D (7 bases). This CDR3 reads CASSPLRGAGADTQYF. In DNA, the CDR3 is TGTGCCAGCTCACCTCTCCGGGGGGCCGGAGCAGATACGCAGTATTTT. The entire variable domain, with the rest obtained from reference TRBV18 and TRBJ2-3, is as follows: NAGVMQNPRHLVRRRGQEARLRCSPMKGHSHVYWYRQLPEEGLKFMVYLQKENIIDESGMPKERFSAEFPKEGPSILRIQQVVRGDSAAYFCASSPLRGAGADTQYFGPGTRLTVL.